This T cell receptor beta chain was profiled in a study of Ad26.COV2.S vaccination and SARS-CoV-2 variants. The treatment is: around 19 received Ad26.COV2.S at low or high dose, single or two shots; several received placebo; per-sample allocation not given. The samples were gathered on day 63 after the first injection of vaccine or placebo. This clone has more than one count but fewer than ten. What it binds is unknown. The germline CDR1 and CDR2 sequences are MNHEY and SVGAGI. There are 15 residues in the CDR3. V lost 5 bases and J 6 bases, leaving 19 bases between the germline ends. Data came from immunoSEQ multiplex PCR; TCRdb stores just in-frame clones and leaves some out. The sample carries 300,000 to 400,000 clones, 65% to 90% recorded once. Study conclusions and caveats: Substantial breadth was reportedly displayed by spike-specific CD8+ and CD4+ T cell responses after vaccination.

The origin of this receptor is a person between 18 and 59 years old who received the Ad26.COV2.S COVID-19 vaccine or a placebo. The J gene is TRBJ1-1, the V gene TRBV6-5, with D possibly matching TRBD1 (5 bases). The sequenced sample was peripheral blood, obtained in a trial of Ad26.COV2.S vaccine versus placebo. The CDR3 region has the DNA TGTGCCAGCAGTCCGAGGGGCCGGGTTCGGGCTGAAGCTTTCTTT. Translated: CASSPRGRVRAEAFF.